The sequence of this T cell receptor (beta chain) was determined in a study of CD8+ T cells in alopecia areata. Study conclusions and caveats: Lesional tissue from the scalp (especially in alopecia totalis/universalis) showed higher clonality than normal scalp.

As regards this clone: Its target is unknown.

Isolated RNA was reverse transcribed into cDNA used as the sequencing template. Produced via immunoSEQ multiplex PCR; TCRdb's table is partial and in-frame only. The profile shows about 150,000 clones, approximately 60% of them singletons. The germline V gene encodes CDR1 SQVTM and CDR2 ANQGSEA. V was trimmed by 5 bases and J by 0 bases, leaving 11 bases between them. This CDR3 contains 14 residues. This chain joins TRBV29-1 and TRBJ2-1; D is unresolved. The specimen sequenced was CD4+ T cells sorted from blood. This receptor was obtained from a human donor in good health. The CDR3 loop is CSVLADSSYNEQFF. The CDR3 DNA reads as TGCAGCGTTTTGGCCGATAGCTCCTACAATGAGCAGTTCTTC.